The 8 T cell receptor beta chains below were found in one sample sequenced in a study of blood T cell repertoires in COVID-19. Sequenced by immunoSEQ multiplex PCR; TCRdb stores in-frame clones only, minus some. In the table there are around 260,000 clones, about 89% of which are singletons. Sequenced input: peripheral blood. All receptors derive from a woman between 45 and 65 years old with acute or convalescent COVID-19.

V is TRBV19 and J is TRBJ2-1; a possible D gene is TRBD2 (5 bases). Germline CDR1 is LNHDA and CDR2 is SQIVND (reference sequence). This CDR3 has 15 amino acids. V was pared by 3 bases and J by 7 bases, with 16 bases between. CDR3 residues: CASSIRRSSGNEQFF. In nucleotides, the CDR3 is TGTGCCAGTAGTATTAGGCGGAGCTCGGGGAATGAGCAGTTCTTC.

The chain joins TRBV19 to TRBJ1-5; perhaps TRBD1 as D (5 bases). V was shortened by 6 bases and J by 5 bases, with 8 bases between the two germline ends. CDR1 LNHDA and CDR2 SQIVND come from the germline V gene (reference sequence). This CDR3 spans 12 amino acids. CDR3 protein: CASRVGDQPQHF. CDR3 sequence (DNA): TGTGCCAGTAGGGTAGGGGATCAGCCCCAGCATTTT.

The chain uses TRBV3-1 (or the pseudogene TRBV3-2) and TRBJ2-1; 7 nucleotides line up with TRBD1. The CDR3 covers 15 residues. Germline-derived CDR1 and CDR2 are LGHDT and YNNKEL (reference sequence). V shed 4 bases, J shed 0 bases, and the junction held 3 bases outside the gene matches. The CDR3 sequence: CASSRQGFSYNEQFF. In nucleotides, the CDR3 is TGTGCCAGCAGCCGACAGGGATTCTCCTACAATGAGCAGTTCTTC.

This chain links TRBV10-3 with TRBJ2-3; 7 bases align to TRBD1. Germline V gene sequence: CDR1 ENHRY, CDR2 SYGVKD. Losses at the gene ends were 2 bases for V and 4 bases for J; bases not matched to a gene: 3. CDR3 length: 14 residues. The chain's CDR3 is CAISEPGTADTQYF. In DNA form, the CDR3 reads TGTGCCATCAGTGAGCCCGGGACAGCAGATACGCAGTATTTT.

J is TRBJ1-1 and V is TRBV28; TRBD1 matches at 7 bases. Germline CDR1 MDHEN, CDR2 SYDVKM. The CDR3 sequence is 14 residues long. Trimming removed 5 bases from V and 8 bases from J; junction bases left unmatched: 11. As DNA, the CDR3 is TGTGCCAGCAGTAGAACAGGGGATCTACCCGAAGCTTTCTTT. It codes for CASSRTGDLPEAFF. The variable domain in full, with the rest retrieved from reference TRBV28 and TRBJ1-1, is DVKVTQSSRYLVKRTGEKVFLECVQDMDHENMFWYRQDPGLGLRLIYFSYDVKMKEKGDIPEGYSVSREKKERFSLILESASTNQTSMYLCASSRTGDLPEAFFGQGTRLTVV.

The rearrangement joins TRBV11-2 to TRBJ1-4; 7 bases align to TRBD1. The trim removed 2 bases at V and 0 bases at J, leaving 9 bases unmatched. This CDR3 is 18 amino acids long. Germline CDR1 reads SGHAT; CDR2 reads FQNNGV. CDR3 in DNA: TGTGCCAGCAGCTTATCGACAGGGTCCTTCGCAACTAATGAAAAACTGTTTTTT. Its protein product is CASSLSTGSFATNEKLFF.

V is TRBV19 and J is TRBJ1-1, with 7 bases that match TRBD1. The length of the CDR3 is 11 residues. In germline, CDR1 is LNHDA, CDR2 SQIVND (reference sequence). V was pared by 5 bases and J by 11 bases, with 5 bases of the junction left unmatched. CDR3 sequence: CASSLNRGAFF. The DNA of the CDR3 is TGTGCCAGTAGTTTAAACAGGGGTGCTTTCTTT.

The chain uses TRBV28 and TRBJ2-2; the D gene is possibly TRBD1 (7 bases). Trimming took 5 bases from V and 4 from J, leaving 14 bases between them. In germline, CDR1 is MDHEN, CDR2 SYDVKM. The CDR3 totals 15 residues. The CDR3 is CASSPAGGGTGELFF. CDR3 DNA sequence: TGTGCCAGCAGTCCGGCAGGGGGAGGCACCGGGGAGCTGTTTTTT.